This T cell receptor beta chain was documented in a study of regulatory T cells in long-lasting Graves disease. Trimming took off 6 bases at V and 0 bases at J, with 12 bases between the two ends. Per germline, CDR1 SEHNR and CDR2 FQNEAQ (reference sequence). The CDR3 totals 15 residues. Time point indicated: newly diagnosed GD, antithyroid drugs for less than 3 months. Construction of the TCR library relied on RNA isolated from PBMCs. Study results and limitations: Among samples with persistent disease, TRBV28, TRBJ1-2 and TRBJ2-5 were favored.

The authors built TCR beta libraries using iRepertoire HTBI primers and Arm-PCR of CDR3 regions. TCRdb independently ran MiXCR on the multiplex PCR reads; one entry per CDR3 protein. The repertoire holds around 400,000 distinct CDR3 sequences, with roughly 16% as singletons. The sample holds many counts of this clonotype. Its antigen is unidentified. Material: peripheral blood mononuclear cells (PBMCs), obtained at new diagnosis, from a patient treated with antithyroid drugs. The rearrangement uses TRBV7-9 and TRBJ2-4; D not certain. The receptor was isolated from a female donor with Graves disease. The CDR3 DNA follows: TGTGCCAGCAGTTCGGACGGCGAAGCCAAAAACATTCAGTACTTC. Protein: CASSSDGEAKNIQYF.